The entry below gives a single T cell receptor beta chain sequence along with its context. One end of the junction varies from germline; a read error may be responsible. The CDR3 covers 16 residues. Per the germline V gene, CDR1 is SEHNR and CDR2 is FQNEAQ (reference sequence). The data derive from a study of tumor-infiltrating lymphocytes in primary liver carcinoma. A constant-region primer served to make TCR beta cDNA from about 490 ng total RNA. Three nested multiplex PCR rounds, a slightly modified ARM-PCR, produced the libraries for TCR beta. For roughly 11 cycles apiece, the opening two PCR rounds ran with TRBV1-TRBV30 forward primers and a C-beta reverse primer. TCRdb re-derived calls from the multiplex PCR reads in MiXCR, one entry per CDR3 protein. The sample yields under 110,000 distinct CDR3 sequences, approximately 70% seen once. Total RNA and DNA came together from approximately 20-30 mg of bulk tissue without cell sorting. Patients underwent resection of primary liver carcinoma. HBV chronically infected the treatment-naive patients.

The rearrangement links TRBV7-9 to TRBJ2-6; D might be TRBD2 (5 bases). The source of this sequence is a woman aged 55-75 years with primary liver carcinoma and hepatitis B virus infection. Sequenced sample: liver tumor tissue from sampling region 2. Subset of the sample: tumor region T2, inferior pole. CDR3 sequence: CAGSFRGMRGANVLTF. The CDR3 coding sequence is TGTGCCGGCAGCTTTCGGGGTATGCGCGGGGCCAACGTCCTGACTTTC. Full variable domain (missing parts from reference TRBV7-9 and TRBJ2-6): DTGVSQNPRHKITKRGQNVTFRCDPISEHNRLYWYRQTLGQGPEFLTYFQNEAQLEKSRLLSDRFSAERPKGSFSTLEIQRTEQGDSAMYLCAGSFRGMRGANVLTFGAGSRLTVL.